In its sample, the clone carrying this T cell receptor beta chain was seen many times. Its antigen is still unknown. This sample is drawn from a study of T cell repertoires in cytomegalovirus infection. TCRdb independently ran MiXCR on the reads; one entry per CDR3 protein. The table lists hundreds of thousands of distinct CDR3 sequences, roughly a third of them singletons. This sequence originates from a human donor in good health (CMV status not recorded). Some clones in this sample may be carry-over from other donors' samples. The sequences come from cultured CD8+ T cells from PBMCs, collected from culture after CMV antigen stimulation.

CDR3 DNA: TGTGCCAGCAGCTCCCGGGCAGGGGCCTTCTACGAGCAGTACGTC. Its protein is CASSSRAGAFYEQYV. The chain employs TRBV7-3 and TRBJ2-7, with TRBD1 as a possible D gene (6 bases). CDR1 is SGHTA, CDR2 FQGTGA, per germline. The V end was cut by 4 bases, the J end by 3 bases, with 16 bases between. This CDR3 has 15 residues.